The T cell receptor beta chain described here comes from a study of CD8 T cells in ankylosing spondylitis. Study results and caveats: Past studies reported some motif variants in reactive arthritis synovial fluid and blood. A TCR beta motif made of fewer than ten highly homologous variants seemed typical of ankylosing spondylitis blood. In ankylosing spondylitis patients, matched synovial fluid reportedly showed significant enrichment of disease-linked clones.

The CDR3 loop spans 15 amino acids. V lost 0 bases to trimming and J lost 6 bases, with 15 bases between them. The germline gives CDR1 DFQATT, CDR2 SNEGSKA (reference sequence). There are a few counts of this clonotype. The target antigen is unknown. Each TCR beta library was made by quantitative 5'-RACE that incorporated molecular barcodes. TCRdb redid the calling of the 5' RACE reads with MiXCR, one entry per CDR3 protein. The table includes around 480,000 distinct CDR3 sequences, more than 15% detected once. The source is a male donor with ankylosing spondylitis. V and J are TRBV20-1 and TRBJ1-5, with TRBD1 as a possible D gene (6 bases). Source material: blood, either unsorted or a sorted T cell fraction (not recorded which). CDR3 DNA sequence: TGCAGTGCTAGAGAGTTAACAGGGAGTTCTCAGCCCCAGCATTTT. Translated, it gives CSARELTGSSQPQHF.